This T cell receptor (beta chain) was captured by sequencing in a study of T cell responses to AZD1222 COVID-19 vaccine. General observations from the study: The donors showed a predominance of white British ancestry and of females, with possible underestimation of clonal diversity. Spike was spanned by vaccine-associated CD4 TCRs, with dominance at 160-218 and 743-854.

Concerning this clone: Its cognate antigen is unknown.

Here immunoSEQ multiplex PCR was the method, and the copy in TCRdb shows in-frame clones only, minus some. The table shows roughly 150,000 clones, with roughly nine tenths occurring only once. V was trimmed by 5 bases and J by 5 bases, leaving 7 bases between them. The CDR3 has 12 residues. Germline V lookup: CDR1 MDHEN, CDR2 SYDVKM. The chain uses TRBV28 and TRBJ1-5; D is uncertain. The TCR comes from an adult who received the AZD1222 COVID-19 vaccine. Here the sequenced sample was peripheral blood, taken 28 days after the second AZD1222 dose. The CDR3 DNA reads TGTGCCAGCAGTCGTCTGGATCAGCCCCAGCATTTT. This encodes CASSRLDQPQHF.